This TCR beta chain was captured in a study of T cell changes during pregnancy in multiple sclerosis. The V gene's germline CDR1 is SGHTA and CDR2 FQGNSA. The CDR3 runs 17 residues. V was clipped by 2 bases and J by 7 bases; unmatched bases: 8. Assay used: immunoSEQ multiplex PCR; TCRdb lists only in-frame clones, some missing. The table has roughly 86,000 clones, 80% to 95% seen once. This TCR was sampled from a female donor with multiple sclerosis, enrolled in a pregnancy study. The sequences come from peripheral blood, collected in the first trimester of pregnancy. The V gene is TRBV7-2, the J gene TRBJ2-2, with 12 bases that match TRBD2. The CDR3 reads CASSLQGLAGLVGELFF. In nucleotides, the CDR3 is TGTGCCAGCAGCTTACAAGGACTAGCGGGATTGGTCGGGGAGCTGTTTTTT.